This TCR beta chain is drawn from a study of T-cell reconstitution after alpha-beta-depleted transplantation in children. A few counts support this clonotype. Unique molecular identifiers were built into the TCRbeta library. TCRdb re-derived calls from the PCR reads in MiXCR, one entry per CDR3 protein. The profile shows approximately 400,000 distinct CDR3 sequences, approximately 10% of them singletons. Per germline, CDR1 SQVTM and CDR2 ANQGSEA. V lost 3 bases and J 6 bases, leaving 11 bases between the germline ends. CDR3 length: 12 residues. This rearrangement joins TRBV29-1 to TRBJ1-2; D call uncertain. The receptor was isolated from a human donor who donated a stem cell graft to a child with acute myeloid leukemia. The specimen was PBMCs from the stem cell graft donor, collected from the stem cell graft. In nucleotides, the CDR3 is TGCAGCGTTGACGGGATTAGCGATGGCTACACCTTC. Translation gives CSVDGISDGYTF.